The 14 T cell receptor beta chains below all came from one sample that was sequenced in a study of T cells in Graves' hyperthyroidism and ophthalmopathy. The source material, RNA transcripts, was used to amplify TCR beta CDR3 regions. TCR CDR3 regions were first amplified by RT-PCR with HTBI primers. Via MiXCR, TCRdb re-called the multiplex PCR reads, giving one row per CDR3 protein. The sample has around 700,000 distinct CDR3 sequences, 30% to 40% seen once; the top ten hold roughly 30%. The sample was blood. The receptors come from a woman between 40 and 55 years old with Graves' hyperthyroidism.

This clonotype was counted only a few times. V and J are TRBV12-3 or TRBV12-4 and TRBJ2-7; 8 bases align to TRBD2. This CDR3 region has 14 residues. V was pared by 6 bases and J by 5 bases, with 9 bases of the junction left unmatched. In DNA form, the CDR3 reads TGTGCCAGCAGCCAAGATCCCGGGGGGGACGAGCAGTACTTC. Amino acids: CASSQDPGGDEQYF.

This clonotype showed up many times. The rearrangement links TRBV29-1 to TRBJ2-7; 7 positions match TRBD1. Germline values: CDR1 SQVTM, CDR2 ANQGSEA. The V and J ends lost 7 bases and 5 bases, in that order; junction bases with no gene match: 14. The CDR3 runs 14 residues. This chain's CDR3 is CSARPDRLAHEQYF. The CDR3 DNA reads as TGCAGCGCTAGACCGGACAGGTTAGCCCACGAGCAGTACTTC.

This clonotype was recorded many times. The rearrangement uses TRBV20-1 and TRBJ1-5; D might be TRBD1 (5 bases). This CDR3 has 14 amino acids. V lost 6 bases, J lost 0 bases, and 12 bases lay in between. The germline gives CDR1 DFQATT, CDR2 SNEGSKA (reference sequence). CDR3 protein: CSATSGSSNQPQHF. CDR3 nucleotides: TGCAGTGCGACCTCAGGGAGTAGCAATCAGCCCCAGCATTTT.

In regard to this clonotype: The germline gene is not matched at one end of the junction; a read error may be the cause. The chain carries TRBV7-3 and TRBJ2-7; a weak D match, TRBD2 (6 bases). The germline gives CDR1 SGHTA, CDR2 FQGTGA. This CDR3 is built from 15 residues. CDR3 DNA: TGTGCCAGCAGCCGAGAGGGCGGGGCCTCCTACGAGCAGCACTTC. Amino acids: CASSREGGASYEQHF.

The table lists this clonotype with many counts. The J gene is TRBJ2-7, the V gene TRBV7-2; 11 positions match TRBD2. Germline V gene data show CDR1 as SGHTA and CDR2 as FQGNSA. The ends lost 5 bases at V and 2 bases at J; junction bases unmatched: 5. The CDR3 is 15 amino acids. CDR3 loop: CASSPRLAGTYEQYF. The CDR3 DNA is TGTGCCAGCAGCCCTCGACTAGCGGGGACCTACGAGCAGTACTTC.

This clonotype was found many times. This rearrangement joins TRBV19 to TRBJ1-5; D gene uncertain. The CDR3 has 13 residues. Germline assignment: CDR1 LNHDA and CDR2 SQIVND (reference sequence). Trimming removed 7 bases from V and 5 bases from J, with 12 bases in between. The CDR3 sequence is CASNGYLDQPQHF. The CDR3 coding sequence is TGTGCCAGTAACGGGTACCTGGATCAGCCCCAGCATTTT. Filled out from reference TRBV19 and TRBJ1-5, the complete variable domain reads DGGITQSPKYLFRKEGQNVTLSCEQNLNHDAMYWYRQDPGQGLRLIYYSQIVNDFQKGDIAEGYSVSREKKESFPLTVTSAQKNPTAFYLCASNGYLDQPQHFGDGTRLSIL.

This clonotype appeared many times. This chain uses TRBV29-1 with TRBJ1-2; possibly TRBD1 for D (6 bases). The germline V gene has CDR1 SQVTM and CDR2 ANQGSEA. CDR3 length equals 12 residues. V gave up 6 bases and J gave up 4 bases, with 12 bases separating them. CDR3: CSVIQGIYGYTF. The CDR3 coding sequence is TGCAGCGTCATACAGGGAATCTATGGCTACACCTTC.

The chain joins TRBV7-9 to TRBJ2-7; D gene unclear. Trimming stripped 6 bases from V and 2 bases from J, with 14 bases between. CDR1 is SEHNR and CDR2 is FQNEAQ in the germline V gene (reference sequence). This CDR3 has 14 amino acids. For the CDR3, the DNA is TGTGCCAGCAGTTACCTGGCCAATACCTACGAGCAGTACTTC. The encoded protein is CASSYLANTYEQYF.

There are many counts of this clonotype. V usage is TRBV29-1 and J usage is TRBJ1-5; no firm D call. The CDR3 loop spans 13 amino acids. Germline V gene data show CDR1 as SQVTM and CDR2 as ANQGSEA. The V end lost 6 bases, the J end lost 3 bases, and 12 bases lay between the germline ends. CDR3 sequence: CSVKTGINQPQHF. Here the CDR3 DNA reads TGCAGCGTCAAGACGGGAATCAATCAGCCCCAGCATTTT. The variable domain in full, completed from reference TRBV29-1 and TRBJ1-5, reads SAVISQKPSRDICQRGTSLTIQCQVDSQVTMMFWYRQQPGQSLTLIATANQGSEATYESGFVIDKFPISRPNLTFSTLTVSNMSPEDSSIYLCSVKTGINQPQHFGDGTRLSIL.

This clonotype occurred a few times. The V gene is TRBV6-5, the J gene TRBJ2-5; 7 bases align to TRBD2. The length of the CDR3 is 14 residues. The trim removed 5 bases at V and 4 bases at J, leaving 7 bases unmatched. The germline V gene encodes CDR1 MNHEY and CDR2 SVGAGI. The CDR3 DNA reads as TGTGCCAGCAGTGAAGTGGGAGGGAGAGAGACCCAGTACTTC. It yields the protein CASSEVGGRETQYF.

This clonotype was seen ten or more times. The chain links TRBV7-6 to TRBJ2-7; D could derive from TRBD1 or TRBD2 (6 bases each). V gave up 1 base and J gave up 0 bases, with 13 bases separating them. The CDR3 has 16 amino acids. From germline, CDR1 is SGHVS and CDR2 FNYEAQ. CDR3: CASSLVGGRSSYEQYF. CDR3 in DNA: TGTGCCAGCAGCTTAGTAGGGGGGCGTAGCTCCTACGAGCAGTACTTC.

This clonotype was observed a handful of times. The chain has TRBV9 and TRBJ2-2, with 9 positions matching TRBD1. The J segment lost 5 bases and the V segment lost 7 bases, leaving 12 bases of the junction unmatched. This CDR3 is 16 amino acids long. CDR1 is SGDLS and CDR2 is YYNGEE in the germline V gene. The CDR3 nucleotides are TGTGCCAGCGAAAGAACAGGGGGCGGCGTAACCGGGGAGCTGTTTTTT. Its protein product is CASERTGGGVTGELFF.

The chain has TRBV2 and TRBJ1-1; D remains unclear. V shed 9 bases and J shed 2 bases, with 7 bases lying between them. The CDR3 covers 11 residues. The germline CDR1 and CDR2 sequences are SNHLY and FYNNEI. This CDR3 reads CARMVNTEAFF. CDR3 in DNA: TGTGCCAGGATGGTCAACACTGAAGCTTTCTTT.

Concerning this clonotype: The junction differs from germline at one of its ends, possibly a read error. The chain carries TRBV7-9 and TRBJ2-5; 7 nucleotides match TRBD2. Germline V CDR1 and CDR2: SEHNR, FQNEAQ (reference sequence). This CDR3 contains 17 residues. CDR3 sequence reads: CASSQDDTSALQETQYF. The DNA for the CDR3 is TGCGCCAGCAGCCAAGATGATACTAGCGCCCTCCAAGAGACCCAGTACTTC. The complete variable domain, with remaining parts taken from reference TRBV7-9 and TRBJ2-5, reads DTGVSQNPRHKITKRGQNVTFRCDPISEHNRLYWYRQTLGQGPEFLTYFQNEAQLEKSRLLSDRFSAERPKGSFSTLEIQRTEQGDSAMYLCASSQDDTSALQETQYFGPGTRLLVL.